These 21 T cell receptor beta chains were all obtained from the same sample, sequenced in a study of T-cell memory formation after mild COVID-19. TCRdb re-analysed the 5' RACE reads in MiXCR, keeping a single row per CDR3 protein. The sample has under 400,000 distinct CDR3 sequences; around 21% are singletons. The sequencing sample was made of PBMCs or a T cell subset sorted from them (not recorded which). The receptor source for this set is an adult woman who had mild COVID-19 (a few samples of this study predate the infection). Cell type and time point are not known.

CDR3 sequence (DNA): TGTGCCAGCAGTGAGACCGGACAGGGAGGGAGTTCACCCCTCCACTTT. Translated: CASSETGQGGSSPLHF. The gene calls are TRBV12-3 or TRBV12-4 and TRBJ1-6, with 8 bases aligning to TRBD1. CDR3 size: 16 residues. Trimming cost V 5 bases and J 9 bases; bases outside gene matches: 12.

This clonotype showed up just a few times. The chain employs TRBV2 and TRBJ2-2, with D possibly matching TRBD1 (5 bases). The CDR3 has 14 residues. Germline CDR1 is SNHLY and CDR2 is FYNNEI. The germline V and J ends were trimmed by 7 bases and 6 bases, with 15 bases remaining between them. The CDR3 region is CASTREVSAGELFF. In nucleotides, the CDR3 is TGTGCCAGCACCAGGGAAGTATCGGCCGGGGAGCTGTTTTTT.

This chain uses TRBV7-8 with TRBJ1-1; 9 nucleotides align to TRBD1. Looked up from germline, CDR1 is SGHVS and CDR2 is FQNEAQ. The V segment lost 5 bases and the J segment 3 bases; nucleotides outside the gene matches: 10. The CDR3 sequence is 16 residues long. CDR3 in amino acids: CASSAGTGMGDTEAFF. CDR3 DNA sequence: TGTGCCAGCAGCGCCGGGACAGGGATGGGCGACACTGAAGCTTTCTTT. Supplemented by reference TRBV7-8 and TRBJ1-1, the full variable domain reads GAGVSQSPRYKVAKRGQDVALRCDPISGHVSLFWYQQALGQGPEFLTYFQNEAQLDKSGLPSDRFFAERPEGSVSTLKIQRTQQEDSAVYLCASSAGTGMGDTEAFFGQGTRLTVV.

The V call is TRBV25-1, the J call TRBJ1-2, with 9 bases that match TRBD1. Germline V gene data show CDR1 as MGHDK and CDR2 as SYGVNS. The length of the CDR3 is 17 residues. V was clipped by 1 base and J by 8 bases; unmatched bases: 14. The CDR3 loop is CASSESSGQGTGRGYTF. The CDR3 DNA reads TGTGCCAGCAGTGAATCATCTGGACAGGGGACCGGGAGGGGCTACACCTTC.

This clonotype occurred a few times. This chain connects TRBV18 to TRBJ2-1, with unresolved D. From germline, CDR1 is KGHSH and CDR2 LQKENI. Trimming removed 3 bases at V and 7 bases at J, with 13 bases between. The CDR3 runs 14 residues. The CDR3: CASSPLDGLNEQFF. In nucleotides, the CDR3 is TGTGCCAGCTCACCCCTTGATGGCCTTAATGAGCAGTTCTTC.

The rearrangement uses TRBV5-1 and TRBJ2-1; 8 positions match TRBD2. Germline CDR1 and CDR2: SGHRS and YFSETQ. With 4 bases clipped from V and 3 bases from J, the junction kept 3 bases outside the gene matches. The CDR3 consists of 14 residues. The CDR3 region has the DNA TGCGCCAGCAGCGGCGGGGGGTACTACAATGAGCAGTTCTTC. Translated: CASSGGGYYNEQFF.

The chain links TRBV7-3 to TRBJ1-3, with D hard to call. The germline V and J ends were trimmed by 5 bases and 3 bases, with 14 bases remaining between them. The length of the CDR3 is 15 residues. CDR1 is SGHTA, CDR2 FQGTGA, per germline. CDR3 nucleotides: TGTGCCAGCAGCCTAGGCGCCGTTATTGGAAACACCATATATTTT. Translated: CASSLGAVIGNTIYF.

This rearrangement joins TRBV18 to TRBJ2-7; 7 bases map to TRBD1. Trimming at V came to 1 base and at J to 1 base, leaving 4 bases not matched to a gene. Germline CDR1 reads KGHSH; CDR2 reads LQKENI. This CDR3 is 15 amino acids long. The DNA for the CDR3 is TGTGCCAGCTCACCACGGGACAGTGGTTCCTACGAGCAGTACTTC. Residues: CASSPRDSGSYEQYF.

This sequence joins TRBV19 and TRBJ2-3; no firm D call. Trimming stripped 5 bases from V and 2 bases from J, with 8 bases between. The CDR3 has 13 residues. The germline gives CDR1 LNHDA, CDR2 SQIVND (reference sequence). This CDR3 reads CASSQVHTDTQYF. DNA for the CDR3: TGTGCCAGTAGTCAGGTTCACACAGATACGCAGTATTTT.

This chain links TRBV2 with TRBJ2-2; 10 bases agree with TRBD2. This CDR3 spans 16 amino acids. The ends lost 6 bases at V and 7 bases at J; junction bases unmatched: 11. The germline CDR1 and CDR2 sequences are SNHLY and FYNNEI. CDR3 DNA: TGTGCCAGCAGGGCTACTAGCGGGGACCGTCTCGGGGAGCTGTTTTTT. Protein: CASRATSGDRLGELFF.

This clonotype was recorded a few times. V is TRBV5-1 and J is TRBJ1-2; TRBD1 matches 7 bases. Germline CDR1 and CDR2: SGHRS and YFSETQ. Germline trimming cut 0 bases from V and 6 bases from J; bases unmatched to any gene: 14. The CDR3 runs 17 residues. The CDR3, as DNA: TGCGCCAGCAGCTTGGCCCCCCTAACAGGGGCCGCGGATGGCTACACCTTC. This encodes CASSLAPLTGAADGYTF. The variable domain in full, completed from reference TRBV5-1 and TRBJ1-2, reads KAGVTQTPRYLIKTRGQQVTLSCSPISGHRSVSWYQQTPGQGLQFLFEYFSETQRNKGNFPGRFSGRQFSNSRSEMNVSTLELGDSALYLCASSLAPLTGAADGYTFGSGTRLTVV.

This clonotype was observed a handful of times. The chain joins TRBV7-6 to TRBJ1-1; D possibly corresponds to TRBD1 (5 bases). V was clipped by 2 bases and J by 5 bases, with 9 bases between them. The CDR3 covers 13 residues. The germline V gene has CDR1 SGHVS and CDR2 FNYEAQ. The CDR3 sequence: CASSLQGWTEAFF. CDR3 coding DNA: TGTGCCAGCAGCTTACAGGGTTGGACTGAAGCTTTCTTT. The full variable domain, rest sourced from reference TRBV7-6 and TRBJ1-1, is GAGVSQSPRYKVTKRGQDVALRCDPISGHVSLYWYRQALGQGPEFLTYFNYEAQQDKSGLPNDRFSAERPEGSISTLTIQRTEQRDSAMYRCASSLQGWTEAFFGQGTRLTVV.

This clonotype showed up just a few times. A read error is likely, as this CDR3 ends without the conserved phenylalanine or tryptophan. It is unclear where the CDR3 begins or ends on the DNA, so no DNA is shown, and the CDR3 is as TCRdb lists it. The J gene is TRBJ1-6, the V gene TRBV5-1. The CDR3 totals 8 residues, both ends included. Germline V gives CDR1 SGHRS, CDR2 YFSETQ. The CDR3 protein is CASSLDDG.

V usage is TRBV7-9 and J usage is TRBJ1-1; TRBD1 matches 9 bases. From germline, CDR1 is SEHNR and CDR2 FQNEAQ (reference sequence). V dropped 5 bases and J dropped 7; count of bases not matched to a gene: 11. The CDR3 runs 15 residues. The CDR3 DNA reads as TGTGCCAGCAGCCCCAAGACAGGGGGAGGCTTTGAAGCTTTCTTT. Its translation is CASSPKTGGGFEAFF.

This clonotype was recorded a few times. The chain couples TRBV6-5 to TRBJ2-7; TRBD1 is a possible D gene (5 bases). Germline V gene lookup returns CDR1 MNHEY and CDR2 SVGAGI. Trimming took off 2 bases at V and 5 bases at J, with 13 bases between the two ends. CDR3 size: 14 residues. CDR3 bases: TGTGCCAGCAGTTACGCTGACAGCCTCAACGAGCAGTACTTC. It encodes CASSYADSLNEQYF.

The chain links TRBV20-1 to TRBJ2-6; D gene ambiguous. CDR1 is DFQATT and CDR2 is SNEGSKA in the germline V gene (reference sequence). The CDR3 consists of 15 residues. V was cut by 6 bases and J by 2 bases, with 14 bases left in between. DNA for the CDR3: TGCAGTGCCGAGTTAGGGTTAGCTGGGGCCAACGTCCTGACTTTC. Amino acids: CSAELGLAGANVLTF.

The chain carries TRBV27 and TRBJ2-2; 15 nucleotides align to TRBD2. After removal of 5 bases from V and 6 bases from J, the junction contained 4 bases not matched to a gene. The germline gives CDR1 MNHEY, CDR2 SMNVEV (reference sequence). The CDR3 runs 16 residues. CDR3 amino acids: CASSLGLAGGPGELFF. DNA of the CDR3: TGTGCCAGCAGTCTGGGACTAGCGGGAGGTCCCGGGGAGCTGTTTTTT.

The chain uses TRBV6-5 and TRBJ1-1; 7 nucleotides align to TRBD1. Unmatched junction bases numbered 12, after V lost 5 bases and J lost 3 bases. Germline assignment: CDR1 MNHEY and CDR2 SVGAGI. The CDR3 is made up of 16 amino acids. The CDR3 DNA follows: TGTGCCAGCAGTCCCTTATACAGAGGGACAGACACTGAAGCTTTCTTT. Translation gives CASSPLYRGTDTEAFF.

This sequence joins TRBV7-9 and TRBJ2-3; D may be TRBD1 (5 bases). Germline loops: CDR1 SEHNR, CDR2 FQNEAQ (reference sequence). CDR3 length: 12 amino acids. With 5 bases removed from V and 4 bases from J, the gap between germline ends came to 7 bases. The CDR3 region is CASSRQPDTQYF. CDR3 nucleotide sequence: TGTGCCAGCAGCCGACAGCCAGATACGCAGTATTTT.

J is TRBJ1-2 and V is TRBV5-1; 8 bases are shared with TRBD1. The trim removed 4 bases at V and 6 bases at J, leaving 8 bases unmatched. From germline, CDR1 is SGHRS and CDR2 YFSETQ. The CDR3 is 14 residues long. The CDR3 protein is CASSPGQGVDGYTF. The CDR3 nucleotides are TGCGCCAGCAGCCCCGGACAGGGAGTAGATGGCTACACCTTC.

V is TRBV30 and J is TRBJ2-7; D possibly corresponds to TRBD1 (6 bases). The CDR3 sequence is 14 residues long. V shed 2 bases and J shed 3 bases, with 14 bases lying between them. CDR1 is GTSNPN and CDR2 is SVGIG in the germline V gene (reference sequence). Here the CDR3 reads CAWSTRGQLYEQYF. DNA for the CDR3: TGTGCCTGGAGTACCAGGGGCCAACTCTACGAGCAGTACTTC.